The 19 T cell receptor beta chains in this list originate from one sample, sequenced in a study of cytomegalovirus exposure and HLA in healthy donors. 60 Vbeta and 13 Jbeta primers were used in PCR. TCRdb's copy holds only in-frame clones and misses some; the assay was immunoSEQ multiplex PCR. The sample includes about 130,000 clones. Sequencing was performed on PBMCs. All receptors come from a man aged 25-45 years in good health and CMV-seronegative.

This chain uses TRBV7-2 with TRBJ1-2, with TRBD1 as a possible D gene (5 bases). The V end was cut by 7 bases, the J end by 7 bases, with 19 bases between. The V gene's germline CDR1 is SGHTA and CDR2 FQGNSA. CDR3 size: 14 residues. CDR3 bases: TGTGCCAGCACTGCCGGGACGGGGGAATCTGGCTACACCTTC. Translating gives CASTAGTGESGYTF.

The chain is built from TRBV4-3 and TRBJ2-1; the D gene is possibly TRBD2 (6 bases). Trimming left V 0 bases short and J 0 bases short, with 12 bases between. The length of the CDR3 is 17 residues. CDR1 is LGHNA and CDR2 is YSLEER in the germline V gene. The chain's CDR3 is CASSQDLAASSYNEQFF. CDR3 nucleotide sequence: TGCGCCAGCAGCCAAGACTTAGCGGCTAGCTCCTACAATGAGCAGTTCTTC.

Turning to this clone: This CDR3 is missing its conserved last phenylalanine or tryptophan, likely due to a read error. This sequence joins TRBV7-9 and TRBJ1-2, with D tentatively TRBD1 (6 bases). Germline values: CDR1 SEHNR, CDR2 FQNEAQ (reference sequence). This CDR3 has 14 amino acids. V was pared by 2 bases and J by 8 bases, with 15 bases between. The CDR3 sequence: CASSLSEQGNGYTS. CDR3 sequence (DNA): TGTGCCAGCAGCTTATCGGAACAGGGAAACGGCTACACCTCC.

V is TRBV10-1 and J is TRBJ2-7, with D unresolved. V was shortened by 3 bases and J by 6 bases, with 18 bases between the two germline ends. Germline CDR1 reads WNHNN; CDR2 reads SYGVQD (reference sequence). This CDR3 is 15 amino acids long. CDR3 in DNA: TGCGCCAGCAGTGACACCAGCGCCCTCCCTTGCGAGCAGTACTTC. Translated, it gives CASSDTSALPCEQYF.

The gene calls are TRBV19 and TRBJ1-5; 7 nucleotides align to TRBD1. Germline CDR1 LNHDA, CDR2 SQIVND (reference sequence). This CDR3 is built from 15 residues. The junction had 5 bases not matched to a gene; V was cut back by 2 bases and J by 4 bases. Here the CDR3 reads CASSILDRANQPQHF. CDR3 sequence (DNA): TGTGCCAGTAGTATACTAGACAGGGCGAATCAGCCCCAGCATTTT.

With regard to this clone: Compared with germline, one end of the junction differs, possibly owing to a read error. The V call is TRBV30, the J call TRBJ2-7; unclear D gene. The germline V gene has CDR1 GTSNPN and CDR2 SVGIG (reference sequence). There are 12 residues in the CDR3. The CDR3 nucleotides read TGTGCTTGGAGTGTAGACCGAGGCGAGCAGTACTTC. Residues: CAWSVDRGEQYF.

The chain uses TRBV6-5 and TRBJ1-2; 11 nucleotides align to TRBD1. This CDR3 comprises 16 residues. CDR1 and CDR2 from the germline V gene are MNHEY and SVGAGI. V was clipped by 2 bases and J by 4 bases; unmatched bases: 6. CDR3 bases: TGTGCCAGCAGTTACGTCAGGACAGGGGGCGGCTATGGCTACACCTTC. Its translation is CASSYVRTGGGYGYTF.

This rearrangement joins TRBV7-2 to TRBJ1-1; TRBD1 might be the D (5 bases). V shed 5 bases and J shed 0 bases, with 13 bases lying between them. The CDR3 extends over 15 amino acids. Germline CDR1 reads SGHTA; CDR2 reads FQGNSA. Written as DNA, the CDR3 is TGTGCCAGCAGCCCCTGGGGCGGTGTGAACACTGAAGCTTTCTTT. It is translated as CASSPWGGVNTEAFF.

Comments on this clone: Distinct nucleotide sequences in the sample also encode this CDR3. The V call is TRBV7-9, the J call TRBJ2-2, with D possibly being TRBD1 (6 bases). The V gene lost 6 bases and the J gene lost 3 bases, with 14 bases spanning the gap. CDR1 SEHNR and CDR2 FQNEAQ come from the germline V gene (reference sequence). The CDR3 spans 15 residues. For the CDR3, the DNA is TGTGCCAGCAGGGTAGGGACAACCGACACCGGGGAGCTGTTTTTT. This encodes CASRVGTTDTGELFF.

This chain connects TRBV7-2 to TRBJ2-1; D is ambiguous. Germline loops: CDR1 SGHTA, CDR2 FQGNSA. Trimming took 1 base from V and 6 from J, leaving 13 bases between them. The CDR3 runs 15 residues. CDR3 region: CASSLGAHLGNEQFF. The CDR3 DNA follows: TGTGCCAGCAGCTTAGGGGCCCACCTGGGCAATGAGCAGTTCTTC.

The DNA of the CDR3 is TGTGCCAGCAGAGGGGACAGGGCTTTGGGCTACACCTTC. As protein: CASRGDRALGYTF. The chain recombines TRBV28 with TRBJ1-2; 9 positions agree with TRBD1. CDR1 is MDHEN and CDR2 is SYDVKM in the germline V gene. The CDR3 has 13 residues. With 6 bases clipped from V and 8 bases from J, the junction kept 7 bases outside the gene matches.

The rearrangement uses TRBV7-2 and TRBJ2-3; 7 positions agree with TRBD2. Germline V gene sequence: CDR1 SGHTA, CDR2 FQGNSA. The CDR3 sequence is 19 residues long. With V trimmed by 5 bases and J by 2 bases, 19 bases remained unmatched. CDR3 loop: CASSQQAYRRGVNTDTQYF. The CDR3 DNA reads as TGTGCCAGCAGCCAACAGGCCTACCGACGGGGGGTAAACACAGATACGCAGTATTTT.

This chain joins TRBV9 and TRBJ2-3; 9 bases are shared with TRBD2. V lost 0 bases to trimming and J lost 5 bases; unmatched junction nucleotides: 4. There are 15 residues in the CDR3. The V gene's germline CDR1 is SGDLS and CDR2 YYNGEE. This CDR3 reads CASSVAGLAVDTQYF. DNA of the CDR3: TGTGCCAGCAGCGTAGCGGGACTAGCAGTAGATACGCAGTATTTT.

The chain combines TRBV28 with TRBJ2-2, with D possibly being TRBD1 (5 bases). The V gene lost 11 bases and the J gene lost 1 base, with 8 bases spanning the gap. The CDR3 is 12 amino acids. The germline V gene has CDR1 MDHEN and CDR2 SYDVKM. This CDR3 is CAGGQNTGELFF. The DNA for the CDR3 is TGTGCCGGCGGACAGAACACCGGGGAGCTGTTTTTT.

The chain combines TRBV13 with TRBJ1-1; D not resolved. Trimming removed 4 bases from V and 11 bases from J, with 17 bases in between. CDR3 length: 13 amino acids. Germline CDR1 reads PRHDT; CDR2 reads FYEKMQ (reference sequence). The CDR3 loop reads CASSSSLVPKAFF. CDR3 in DNA: TGTGCCAGCAGCTCGAGCCTTGTGCCAAAGGCTTTCTTT.

The CDR3 protein is CATSRAAPPAAYGYTF. The CDR3 DNA follows: TGTGCCACCAGCAGAGCGGCCCCCCCGGCGGCCTATGGCTACACCTTC. The chain employs TRBV15 and TRBJ1-2, with D unresolved. V gave up 1 base and J gave up 4 bases, with 16 bases separating them. In germline, CDR1 is LNHNV, CDR2 YYDKDF (reference sequence). The CDR3 is 16 amino acids.

The CDR3 bases are TGTGCCAGCAGCTTACCCGTGAACACTGAAGCTTTCTTT. Translated, it gives CASSLPVNTEAFF. This chain uses TRBV11-1 with TRBJ1-1; the D is unclear. Trimming cost V 2 bases and J 0 bases, with 4 bases left between them. Germline CDR1 reads SGHAT; CDR2 reads FQDESV (reference sequence). The CDR3 extends over 13 amino acids. Filled out from reference TRBV11-1 and TRBJ1-1, the complete variable domain reads EAEVAQSPRYKITEKSQAVAFWCDPISGHATLYWYRQILGQGPELLVQFQDESVVDDSQLPKDRFSAERLKGVDSTLKIQPAELGDSAMYLCASSLPVNTEAFFGQGTRLTVV.

J is TRBJ1-5 and V is TRBV5-1; 10 positions agree with TRBD1. The CDR3 length is 15 residues. CDR1 SGHRS and CDR2 YFSETQ come from the germline V gene. V shed 0 bases, J shed 7 bases, and the junction held 4 bases outside the gene matches. For the CDR3, the DNA is TGCGCCAGCAGCTTGGGGGACAGGGGAGGACAGCCCCAGCATTTT. It encodes CASSLGDRGGQPQHF.

The J gene is TRBJ2-3, the V gene TRBV7-3; D possibly corresponds to TRBD2 (6 bases). V lost 5 bases to trimming and J lost 5 bases, with 17 bases between them. Germline lookup yields CDR1 SGHTA and CDR2 FQGTGA. The CDR3 spans 15 residues. CDR3 coding DNA: TGTGCCAGCAGCCCAACGCTGGGGGGAGGAGATACGCAGTATTTT. Translating it yields CASSPTLGGGDTQYF.